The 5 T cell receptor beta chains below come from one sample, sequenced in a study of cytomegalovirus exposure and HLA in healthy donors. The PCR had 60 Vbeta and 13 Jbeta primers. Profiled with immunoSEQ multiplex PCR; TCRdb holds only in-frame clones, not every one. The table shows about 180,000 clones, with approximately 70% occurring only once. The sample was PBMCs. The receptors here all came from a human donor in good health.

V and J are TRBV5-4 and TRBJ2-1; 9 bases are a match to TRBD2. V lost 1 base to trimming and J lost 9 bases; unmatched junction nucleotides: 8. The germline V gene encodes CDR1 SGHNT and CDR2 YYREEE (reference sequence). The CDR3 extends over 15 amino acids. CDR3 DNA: TGTGCCAGCAGCTTGTGGGTTAGCGGGGGAACTGAGCAGTTCTTC. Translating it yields CASSLWVSGGTEQFF.

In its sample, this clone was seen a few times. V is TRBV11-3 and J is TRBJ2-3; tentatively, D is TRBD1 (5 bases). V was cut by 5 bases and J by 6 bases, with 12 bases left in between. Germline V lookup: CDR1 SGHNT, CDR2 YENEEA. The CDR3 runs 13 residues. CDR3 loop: CASSRQRGDTQYF. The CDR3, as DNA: TGTGCCAGCAGCCGACAGCGCGGTGATACGCAGTATTTT.

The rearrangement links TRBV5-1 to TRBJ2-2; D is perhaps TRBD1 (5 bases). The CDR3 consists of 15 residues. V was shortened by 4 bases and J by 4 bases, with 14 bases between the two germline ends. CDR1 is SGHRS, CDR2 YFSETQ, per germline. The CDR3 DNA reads TGCGCCAGCAGCACCATCCTCGACAGCACCGGGGAGCTGTTTTTT. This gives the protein CASSTILDSTGELFF. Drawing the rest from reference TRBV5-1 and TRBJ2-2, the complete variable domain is KAGVTQTPRYLIKTRGQQVTLSCSPISGHRSVSWYQQTPGQGLQFLFEYFSETQRNKGNFPGRFSGRQFSNSRSEMNVSTLELGDSALYLCASSTILDSTGELFFGEGSRLTVL.

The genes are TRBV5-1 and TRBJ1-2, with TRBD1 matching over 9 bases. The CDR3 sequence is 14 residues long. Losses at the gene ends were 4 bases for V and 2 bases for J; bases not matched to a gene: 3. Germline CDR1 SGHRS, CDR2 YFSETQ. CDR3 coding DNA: TGCGCCAGCAGCCCCACAGGGGGCAACTATGGCTACACCTTC. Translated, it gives CASSPTGGNYGYTF. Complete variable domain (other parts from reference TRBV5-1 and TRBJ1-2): KAGVTQTPRYLIKTRGQQVTLSCSPISGHRSVSWYQQTPGQGLQFLFEYFSETQRNKGNFPGRFSGRQFSNSRSEMNVSTLELGDSALYLCASSPTGGNYGYTFGSGTRLTVV.

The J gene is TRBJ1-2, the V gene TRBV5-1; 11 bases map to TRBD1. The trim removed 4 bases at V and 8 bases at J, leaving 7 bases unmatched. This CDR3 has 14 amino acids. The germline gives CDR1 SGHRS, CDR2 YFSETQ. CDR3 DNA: TGCGCCAGCAGCGTAGGACAGGGGGCGAGGGGCTACACCTTC. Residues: CASSVGQGARGYTF.